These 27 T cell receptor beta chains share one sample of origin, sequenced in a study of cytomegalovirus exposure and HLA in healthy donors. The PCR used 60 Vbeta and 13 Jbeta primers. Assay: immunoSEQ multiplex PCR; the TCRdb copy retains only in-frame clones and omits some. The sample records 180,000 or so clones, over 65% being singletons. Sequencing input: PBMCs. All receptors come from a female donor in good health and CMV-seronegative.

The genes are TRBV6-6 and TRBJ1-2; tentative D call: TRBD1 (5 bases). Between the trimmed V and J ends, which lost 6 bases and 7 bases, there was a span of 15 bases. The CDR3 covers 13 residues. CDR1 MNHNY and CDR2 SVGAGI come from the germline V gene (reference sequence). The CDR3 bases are TGTGCCAGCAGCGACCAGGGCCCAGGTGGCTACACCTTC. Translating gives CASSDQGPGGYTF.

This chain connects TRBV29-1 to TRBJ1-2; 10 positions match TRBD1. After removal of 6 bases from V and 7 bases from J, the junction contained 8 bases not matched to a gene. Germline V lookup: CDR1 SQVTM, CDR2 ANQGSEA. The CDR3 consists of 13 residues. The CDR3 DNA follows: TGCAGCGTAGGGACAGGGGAAGCGAGTGGCTACACCTTC. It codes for CSVGTGEASGYTF.

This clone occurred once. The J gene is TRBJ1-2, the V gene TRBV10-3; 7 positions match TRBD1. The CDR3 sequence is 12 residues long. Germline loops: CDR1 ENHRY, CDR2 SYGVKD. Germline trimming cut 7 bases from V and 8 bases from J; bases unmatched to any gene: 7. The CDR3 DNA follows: TGTGCCATCATCGAAAGGGGGCGAGGCTACACCTTC. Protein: CAIIERGRGYTF.

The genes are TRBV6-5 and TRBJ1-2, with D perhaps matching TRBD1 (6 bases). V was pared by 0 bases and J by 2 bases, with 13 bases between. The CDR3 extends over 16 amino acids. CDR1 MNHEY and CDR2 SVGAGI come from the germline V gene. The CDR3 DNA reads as TGTGCCAGCAGTTACTCGAGGTACAGGGTGAACTATGGCTACACCTTC. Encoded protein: CASSYSRYRVNYGYTF.

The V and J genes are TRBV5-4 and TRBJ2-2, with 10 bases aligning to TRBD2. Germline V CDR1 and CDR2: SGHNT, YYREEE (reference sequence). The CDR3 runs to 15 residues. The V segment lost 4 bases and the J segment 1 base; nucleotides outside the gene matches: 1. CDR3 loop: CASSRTSGNTGELFF. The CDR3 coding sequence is TGTGCCAGCAGCCGGACTAGCGGGAACACCGGGGAGCTGTTTTTT.

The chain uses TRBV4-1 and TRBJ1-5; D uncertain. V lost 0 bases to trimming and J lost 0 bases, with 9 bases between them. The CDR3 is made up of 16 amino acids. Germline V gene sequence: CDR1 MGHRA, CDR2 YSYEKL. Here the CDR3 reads CASSQENLYSNQPQHF. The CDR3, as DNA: TGCGCCAGCAGCCAAGAAAACCTATATAGCAATCAGCCCCAGCATTTT.

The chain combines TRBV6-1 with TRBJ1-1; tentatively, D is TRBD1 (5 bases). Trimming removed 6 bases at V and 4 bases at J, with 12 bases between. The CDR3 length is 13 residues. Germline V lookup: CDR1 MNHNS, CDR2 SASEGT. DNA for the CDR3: TGTGCCAGCAGAGGGGTCGGGGGCACTGAAGCTTTCTTT. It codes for CASRGVGGTEAFF.

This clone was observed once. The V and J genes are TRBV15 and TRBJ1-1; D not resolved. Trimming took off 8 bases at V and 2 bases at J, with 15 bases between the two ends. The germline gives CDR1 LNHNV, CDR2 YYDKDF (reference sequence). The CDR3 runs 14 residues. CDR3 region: CATLADQINTEAFF. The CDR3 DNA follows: TGTGCCACCTTAGCAGACCAGATCAACACTGAAGCTTTCTTT.

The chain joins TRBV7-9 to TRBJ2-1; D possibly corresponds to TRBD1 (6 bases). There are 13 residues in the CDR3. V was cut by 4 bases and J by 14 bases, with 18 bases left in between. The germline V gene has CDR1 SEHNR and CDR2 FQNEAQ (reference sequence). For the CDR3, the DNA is TGTGCCAGCAGCTCAGCGGTTGGCCCAGGGGAGTTCTTC. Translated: CASSSAVGPGEFF.

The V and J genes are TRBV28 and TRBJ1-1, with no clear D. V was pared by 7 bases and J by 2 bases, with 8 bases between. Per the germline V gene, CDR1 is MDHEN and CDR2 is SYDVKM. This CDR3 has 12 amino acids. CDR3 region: CASTITNTEAFF. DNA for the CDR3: TGTGCCAGCACAATAACAAACACTGAAGCTTTCTTT.

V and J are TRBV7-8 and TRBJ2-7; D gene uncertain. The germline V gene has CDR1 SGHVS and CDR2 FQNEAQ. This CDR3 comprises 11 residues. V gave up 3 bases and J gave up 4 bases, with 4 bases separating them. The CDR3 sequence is CASSFQYEQYF. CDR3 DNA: TGTGCCAGCAGCTTCCAATACGAGCAGTACTTC.

The CDR3 coding sequence is TGTGCCAGCAGAAGGGACAGGGTCTCACCCGGGGAGCTGTTTTTT. Protein sequence: CASRRDRVSPGELFF. The genes are TRBV27 and TRBJ2-2; the match to TRBD1 covers 9 bases. Germline CDR1 and CDR2: MNHEY and SMNVEV (reference sequence). The trim removed 6 bases at V and 6 bases at J, leaving 8 bases unmatched. The length of the CDR3 is 15 residues.

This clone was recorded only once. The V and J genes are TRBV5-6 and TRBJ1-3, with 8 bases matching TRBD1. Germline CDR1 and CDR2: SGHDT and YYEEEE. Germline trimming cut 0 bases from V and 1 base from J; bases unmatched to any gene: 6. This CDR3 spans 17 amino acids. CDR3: CASSLGQGAISGNTIYF. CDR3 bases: TGTGCCAGCAGCTTGGGTCAGGGGGCGATATCTGGAAACACCATATATTTT. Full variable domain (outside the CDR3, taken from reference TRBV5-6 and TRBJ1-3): DAGVTQSPTHLIKTRGQQVTLRCSPKSGHDTVSWYQQALGQGPQFIFQYYEEEERQRGNFPDRFSGHQFPNYSSELNVNALLLGDSALYLCASSLGQGAISGNTIYFGEGSWLTVV.

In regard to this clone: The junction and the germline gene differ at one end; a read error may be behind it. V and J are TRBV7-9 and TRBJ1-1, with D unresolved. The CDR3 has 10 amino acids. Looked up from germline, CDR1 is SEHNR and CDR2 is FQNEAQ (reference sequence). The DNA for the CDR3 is TGTTCCAGCAGCTTTCTTTCAGCTTTCTTT. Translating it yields CSSSFLSAFF.

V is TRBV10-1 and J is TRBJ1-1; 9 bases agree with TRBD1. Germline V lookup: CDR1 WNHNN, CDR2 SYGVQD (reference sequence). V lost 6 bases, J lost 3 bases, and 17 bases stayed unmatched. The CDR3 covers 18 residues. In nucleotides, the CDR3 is TGCGCCAGCAGGACGACATTAAAGGGACAGGGACGTGACACTGAAGCTTTCTTT. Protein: CASRTTLKGQGRDTEAFF.

CDR3 sequence reads: CASSHGLGTGPTEQYF. The CDR3 nucleotides are TGCGCCAGCAGTCATGGCCTGGGGACAGGACCTACTGAGCAGTACTTC. V usage is TRBV23-1 and J usage is TRBJ2-5, with 8 bases fitting TRBD1. TRBV23-1 is an ORF, with its function uncertain. V shed 3 bases and J 11 bases; nucleotides not matched to a gene: 17. The CDR3 extends over 16 amino acids.

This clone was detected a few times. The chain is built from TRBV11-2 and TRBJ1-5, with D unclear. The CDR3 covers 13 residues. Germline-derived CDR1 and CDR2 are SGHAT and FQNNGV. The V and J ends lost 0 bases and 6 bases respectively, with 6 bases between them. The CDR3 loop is CASSLDAGQPQHF. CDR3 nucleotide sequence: TGTGCCAGCAGCTTAGATGCAGGTCAGCCCCAGCATTTT.

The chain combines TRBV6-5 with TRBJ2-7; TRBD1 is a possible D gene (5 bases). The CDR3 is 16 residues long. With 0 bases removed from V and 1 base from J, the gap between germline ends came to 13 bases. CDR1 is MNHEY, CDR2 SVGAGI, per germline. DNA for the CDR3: TGTGCCAGCAGTTACTCCCCAGCAGGGAAATCCTACGAGCAGTACTTC. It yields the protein CASSYSPAGKSYEQYF.

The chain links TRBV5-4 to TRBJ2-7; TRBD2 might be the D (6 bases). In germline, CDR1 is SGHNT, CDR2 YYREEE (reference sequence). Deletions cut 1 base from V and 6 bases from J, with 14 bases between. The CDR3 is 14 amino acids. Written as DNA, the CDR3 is TGTGCCAGCAGCTTGAGCGGGCGCCTCCGCGAGCAGTACTTC. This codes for CASSLSGRLREQYF.

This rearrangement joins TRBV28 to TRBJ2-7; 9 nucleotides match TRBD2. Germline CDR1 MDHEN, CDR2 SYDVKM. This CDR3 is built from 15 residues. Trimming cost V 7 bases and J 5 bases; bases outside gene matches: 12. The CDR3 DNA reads TGTGCCAGCATCTCTCGGGGTAGCGGGAGCAACGAGCAGTACTTC. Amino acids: CASISRGSGSNEQYF.

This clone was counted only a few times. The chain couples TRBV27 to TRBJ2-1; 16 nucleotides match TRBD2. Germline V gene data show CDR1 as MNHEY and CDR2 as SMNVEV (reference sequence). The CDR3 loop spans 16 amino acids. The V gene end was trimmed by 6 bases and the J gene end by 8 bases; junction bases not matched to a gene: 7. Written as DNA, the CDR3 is TGTGCCAGCAGAGGGACTAGCGGGAGGGCCTCCCATGAGCAGTTCTTC. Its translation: CASRGTSGRASHEQFF.

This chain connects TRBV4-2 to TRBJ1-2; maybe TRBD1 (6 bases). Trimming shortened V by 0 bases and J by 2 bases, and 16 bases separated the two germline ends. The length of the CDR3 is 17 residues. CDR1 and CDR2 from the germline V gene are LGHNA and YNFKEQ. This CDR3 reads CASSQDTGGRGNYGYTF. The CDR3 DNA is TGTGCCAGCAGCCAAGATACTGGGGGGAGGGGGAACTATGGCTACACCTTC.

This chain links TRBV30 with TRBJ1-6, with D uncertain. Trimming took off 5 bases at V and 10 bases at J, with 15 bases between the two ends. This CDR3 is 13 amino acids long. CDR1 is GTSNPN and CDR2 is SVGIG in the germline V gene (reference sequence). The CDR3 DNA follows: TGTGCCTGGGGCGGGTCTAGGGAGTCACCCCTCCACTTT. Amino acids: CAWGGSRESPLHF.

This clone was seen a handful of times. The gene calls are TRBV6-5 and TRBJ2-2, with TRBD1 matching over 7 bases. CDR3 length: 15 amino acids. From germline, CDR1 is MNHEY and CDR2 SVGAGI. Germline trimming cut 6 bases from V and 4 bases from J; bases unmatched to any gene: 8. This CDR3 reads CASSPRSGGTGELFF. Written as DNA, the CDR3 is TGTGCCAGCAGCCCTAGATCAGGGGGCACCGGGGAGCTGTTTTTT.

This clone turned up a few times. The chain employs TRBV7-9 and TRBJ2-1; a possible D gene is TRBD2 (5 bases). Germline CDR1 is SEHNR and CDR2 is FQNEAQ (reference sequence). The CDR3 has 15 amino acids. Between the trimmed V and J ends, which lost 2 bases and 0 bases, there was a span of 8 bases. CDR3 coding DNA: TGTGCCAGCAGCTTACCGGGGAGCTCCTACAATGAGCAGTTCTTC. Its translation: CASSLPGSSYNEQFF.

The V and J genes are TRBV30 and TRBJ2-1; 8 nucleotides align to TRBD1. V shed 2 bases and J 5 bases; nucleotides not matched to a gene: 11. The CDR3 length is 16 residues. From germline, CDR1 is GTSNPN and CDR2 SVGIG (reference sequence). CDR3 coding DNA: TGTGCCTGGAGTCGAAGAGGAGGACAGGGAGACAATGAGCAGTTCTTC. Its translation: CAWSRRGGQGDNEQFF.

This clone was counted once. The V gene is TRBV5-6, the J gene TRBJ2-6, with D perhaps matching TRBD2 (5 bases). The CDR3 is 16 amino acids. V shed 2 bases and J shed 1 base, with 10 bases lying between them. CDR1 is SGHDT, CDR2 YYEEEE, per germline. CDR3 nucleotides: TGTGCCAGCAGCTTTGTCCGGGGATCTGGGGCCAACGTCCTGACTTTC. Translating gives CASSFVRGSGANVLTF.